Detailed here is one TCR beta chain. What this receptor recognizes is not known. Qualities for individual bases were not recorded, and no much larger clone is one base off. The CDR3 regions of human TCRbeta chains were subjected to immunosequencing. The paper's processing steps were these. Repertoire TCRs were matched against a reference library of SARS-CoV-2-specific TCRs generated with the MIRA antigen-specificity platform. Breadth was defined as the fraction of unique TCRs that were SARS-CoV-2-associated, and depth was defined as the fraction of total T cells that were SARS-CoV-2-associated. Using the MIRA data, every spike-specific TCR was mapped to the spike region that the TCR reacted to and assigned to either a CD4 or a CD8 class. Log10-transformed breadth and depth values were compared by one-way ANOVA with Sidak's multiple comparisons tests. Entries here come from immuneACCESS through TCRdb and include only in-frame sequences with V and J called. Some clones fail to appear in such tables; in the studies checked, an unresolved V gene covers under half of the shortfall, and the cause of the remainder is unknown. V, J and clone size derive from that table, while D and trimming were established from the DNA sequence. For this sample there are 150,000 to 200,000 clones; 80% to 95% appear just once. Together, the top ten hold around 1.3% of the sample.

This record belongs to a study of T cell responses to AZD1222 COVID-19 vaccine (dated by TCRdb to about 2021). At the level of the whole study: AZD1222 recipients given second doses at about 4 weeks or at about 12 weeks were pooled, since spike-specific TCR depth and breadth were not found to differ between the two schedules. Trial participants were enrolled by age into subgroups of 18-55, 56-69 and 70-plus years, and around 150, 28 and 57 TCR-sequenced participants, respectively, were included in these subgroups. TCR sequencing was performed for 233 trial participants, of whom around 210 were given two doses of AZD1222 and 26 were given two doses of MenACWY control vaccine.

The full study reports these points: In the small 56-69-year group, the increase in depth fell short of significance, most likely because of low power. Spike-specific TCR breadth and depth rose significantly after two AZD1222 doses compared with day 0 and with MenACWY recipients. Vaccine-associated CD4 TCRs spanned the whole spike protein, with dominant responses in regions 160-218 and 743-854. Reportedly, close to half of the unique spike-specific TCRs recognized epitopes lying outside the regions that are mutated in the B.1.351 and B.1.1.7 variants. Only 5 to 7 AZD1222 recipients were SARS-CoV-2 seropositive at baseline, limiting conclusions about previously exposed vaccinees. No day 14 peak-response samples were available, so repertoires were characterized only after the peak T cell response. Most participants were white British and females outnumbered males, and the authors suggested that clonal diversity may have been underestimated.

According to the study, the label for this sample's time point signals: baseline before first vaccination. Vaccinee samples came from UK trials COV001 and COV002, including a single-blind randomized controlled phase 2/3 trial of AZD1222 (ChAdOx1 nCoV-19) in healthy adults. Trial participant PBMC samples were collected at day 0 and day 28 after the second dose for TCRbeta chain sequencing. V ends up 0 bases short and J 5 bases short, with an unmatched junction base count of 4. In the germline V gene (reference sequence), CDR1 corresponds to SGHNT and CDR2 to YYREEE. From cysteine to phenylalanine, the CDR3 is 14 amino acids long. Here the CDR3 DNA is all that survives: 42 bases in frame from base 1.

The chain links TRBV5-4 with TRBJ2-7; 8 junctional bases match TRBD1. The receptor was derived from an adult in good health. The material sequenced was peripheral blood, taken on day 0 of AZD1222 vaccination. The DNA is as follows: TGTGCCAGCAGCTTGGGACAGGGGTTCCACGAGCAGTACTTC. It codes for CASSLGQGFHEQYF.